These 8 T cell receptor beta chains were sequenced from one sample in a study of T cell responses to AZD1222 COVID-19 vaccine. Assay used: immunoSEQ multiplex PCR; TCRdb lists only in-frame clones, some missing. Here the sample spans 82,000 or so clones, roughly nine tenths being singletons. This material consisted of peripheral blood, taken on day 0 of AZD1222 vaccination. The receptors derive from an adult in good health.

The chain links TRBV11-2 to TRBJ1-2; TRBD1 matches 7 bases. Losses at the gene ends were 3 bases for V and 4 bases for J; bases not matched to a gene: 2. Germline V gives CDR1 SGHAT, CDR2 FQNNGV. The CDR3 sequence is 13 residues long. CDR3 region: CASSLDRRYGYTF. For the CDR3, the DNA is TGTGCCAGCAGCTTGGACAGGCGCTATGGCTACACCTTC.

The chain employs TRBV7-9 and TRBJ1-6; D remains unclear. This CDR3 contains 13 residues. Germline V gene data show CDR1 as SEHNR and CDR2 as FQNEAQ (reference sequence). Trimming took off 1 base at V and 4 bases at J, with 2 bases between the two ends. The CDR3 bases are TGTGCCAGCAGCTTAGAATATAATTCACCCCTCCACTTT. This encodes CASSLEYNSPLHF. Full variable domain (rest looked up from reference TRBV7-9 and TRBJ1-6): DTGVSQNPRHKITKRGQNVTFRCDPISEHNRLYWYRQTLGQGPEFLTYFQNEAQLEKSRLLSDRFSAERPKGSFSTLEIQRTEQGDSAMYLCASSLEYNSPLHFGNGTRLTVT.

The chain combines TRBV28 with TRBJ2-7; TRBD2 aligns across 7 bases. The junction had 4 bases not matched to a gene; V was cut back by 7 bases and J by 1 base. Germline CDR1 and CDR2: MDHEN and SYDVKM. There are 13 residues in the CDR3. The CDR3 DNA reads as TGTGCCAGCACTGATAGCGGGTCCTACGAGCAGTACTTC. Translating it yields CASTDSGSYEQYF.

The chain combines TRBV6-2 or TRBV6-3 with TRBJ2-3; TRBD2 agrees at 10 bases. CDR3 length: 17 amino acids. Germline trimming cut 5 bases from V and 1 base from J; bases unmatched to any gene: 9. Germline V CDR1 and CDR2: MNHEY, SVGEGT. The CDR3, as DNA: TGTGCCAGCAGTCAGCTAGCGGGGGAACAGGGCACAGATACGCAGTATTTT. Amino acid sequence: CASSQLAGEQGTDTQYF.

V gene TRBV29-1 combines with J gene TRBJ2-5; D ambiguous. The V and J ends lost 7 bases and 3 bases respectively, with 6 bases between them. In germline, CDR1 is SQVTM, CDR2 ANQGSEA. The length of the CDR3 is 10 residues. CDR3 region: CSGLEETQYF. CDR3 sequence (DNA): TGCAGCGGGTTGGAAGAGACCCAGTACTTC.

The chain has TRBV24-1 and TRBJ2-1; D is perhaps TRBD2 (6 bases). CDR1 and CDR2 from the germline V gene are KGHDR and SFDVKD. Trimming shortened V by 9 bases and J by 7 bases, and 18 bases separated the two germline ends. The CDR3 sequence is 14 residues long. The CDR3 protein is CATALWGEENEQFF. In DNA form, the CDR3 reads TGTGCCACCGCCCTTTGGGGGGAGGAAAATGAGCAGTTCTTC.

The chain is built from TRBV6-1 and TRBJ2-7, with no clear D. With 2 bases removed from V and 0 bases from J, the gap between germline ends came to 2 bases. Germline CDR1 is MNHNS and CDR2 is SASEGT. The CDR3 contains 12 residues. The CDR3 DNA is TGTGCCAGCAGTGAATACTCCTACGAGCAGTACTTC. Translation: CASSEYSYEQYF.

The J gene is TRBJ2-3, the V gene TRBV6-2 or TRBV6-3, with D uncertain. Trimming took 4 bases from V and 5 from J, leaving 4 bases between them. Germline V CDR1 and CDR2: MNHEY, SVGEGT. The CDR3 spans 11 residues. This chain's CDR3 is CASSSRDTQYF. DNA for the CDR3: TGTGCCAGCAGTTCCAGAGATACGCAGTATTTT.